The rows below give T cell receptor beta chains drawn from one sample of a study of response to subunit inactivated influenza vaccine. One entry per CDR3 protein results from TCRdb running MiXCR on the RT-PCR reads. The sample holds 500,000 to 550,000 distinct CDR3 sequences, approximately 22% seen once. The sample was also linked to a second study, of T cells expressing NK-cell markers.

Sequences were derived from CD4+ T cells sorted from PBMCs, sampled 11 to 12 days after vaccination. All receptors derive from a man aged 45-65 years who received an inactivated influenza vaccine. CDR3s include the opening cysteine and the closing phenylalanine or tryptophan. The D gene is left open where the match is weak. Rows give clone size only sometimes, using once, few, many, or a class for an expanded clone.

TRBJ1-4,.,TRBV20-1,.,CSATGRWGEKLFF,TGCAGTGCAACGGGACGGTGGGGTGAAAAACTGTTTTTT
TRBJ2-1,TRBD1,TRBV4-3,few,CASSQDFTGGNEQFF,TGCGCCAGCAGCCAAGACTTTACAGGGGGGAATGAGCAGTTCTTC
TRBJ2-5,.,TRBV20-1,.,CSASPSSETQYF,TGCAGTGCTAGCCCCTCATCGGAGACCCAGTACTTC
TRBJ2-1,TRBD1,TRBV4-1,.,CASSHILRDSHRRQFF,TGCGCCAGCAGCCATATCTTGAGGGACAGCCACAGGAGGCAGTTCTTC
TRBJ1-4,.,TRBV20-1,.,CSASKATNEKLFF,TGCAGTGCTAGTAAAGCAACTAATGAAAAACTGTTTTTT
TRBJ1-1,.,TRBV20-1,.,CSARDMRGTLAFF,TGCAGTGCTAGAGATATGCGGGGGACCTTAGCTTTCTTT
TRBJ2-2,.,TRBV7-3,.,CASALGTGFGELFF,TGTGCCAGCGCCCTCGGAACAGGGTTCGGGGAGCTGTTTTTT
TRBJ2-7,.,TRBV7-2,few,CASSLPAPREQYF,TGTGCCAGCAGCTTACCGGCCCCCAGGGAGCAGTACTTC
TRBJ2-1,.,TRBV7-8,.,CASSLRGLGSYNEQFF,TGTGCCAGCAGCTTAAGAGGGCTGGGCTCCTACAATGAGCAGTTCTTC
TRBJ2-1,TRBD2,TRBV20-1,many,CSAPTGGSGTIYNEQFF,TGCAGTGCCCCAACGGGAGGTAGCGGGACCATCTACAATGAGCAGTTCTTC
TRBJ2-5,.,TRBV20-1,few,CSASGQSTGTQYF,TGCAGTGCTAGTGGACAGAGCACTGGGACCCAGTACTTC
TRBJ1-1,TRBD1,TRBV19,few,CASKPTGNTEAFF,TGTGCCAGTAAGCCGACAGGGAATACTGAAGCTTTCTTT
TRBJ1-6,.,TRBV7-9,.,CASSLEGGRGISPLHF,TGTGCCAGCAGCTTAGAAGGGGGGCGAGGTATCTCACCCCTCCACTTT
TRBJ1-6,.,TRBV4-1,few,CASSHLARGRDNSPLHF,TGCGCCAGCAGCCATCTTGCCCGAGGCAGGGATAATTCACCCCTCCACTTT
TRBJ1-1,TRBD1,TRBV24-1,.,CATSDHRGPTEAFF,TGTGCCACCAGTGATCACAGGGGGCCCACTGAAGCTTTCTTT
TRBJ1-4,.,TRBV4-2,few,CASSHRTATNEKLFF,TGTGCCAGCAGCCACCGGACGGCAACTAATGAAAAACTGTTTTTT
TRBJ2-3,.,TRBV4-3,.,CASSLLPSGGGTDTQFF,TGCGCCAGCAGCCTCCTTCCCAGCGGAGGGGGCACAGATACGCAGTTTTTT
TRBJ1-3,TRBD1,TRBV28,.,CASSITAGQSSGNTIYF,TGTGCCAGCAGCATCACGGCGGGACAGAGCTCTGGAAACACCATATATTTT
TRBJ2-2,TRBD1,TRBV7-9,.,CASSGDRAATGELFF,TGTGCCAGCAGCGGGGACAGGGCGGCCACCGGGGAGCTGTTTTTT
TRBJ1-2,.,TRBV10-3,few,CAISETTDAGGGYTF,TGTGCCATCAGTGAGACAACGGACGCCGGAGGGGGCTACACCTTC
TRBJ2-6,TRBD1,TRBV20-1,few,CSVTGASGANVLTF,TGCAGTGTGACAGGGGCCTCTGGGGCCAACGTCCTGACTTTC
TRBJ1-1,.,TRBV7-2,once,CASSLVHGTNTEAFF,TGTGCCAGCAGCTTAGTACACGGAACTAACACTGAAGCTTTCTTT
TRBJ2-2,.,TRBV2,.,CASRVGGGALTGELFF,TGTGCCAGCAGGGTAGGAGGGGGGGCGCTTACCGGGGAGCTGTTTTTT
TRBJ1-1,.,TRBV20-1,many,CSASPRGNTEAFF,TGCAGTGCTAGCCCCAGGGGGAACACTGAAGCTTTCTTT
TRBJ2-1,TRBD1,TRBV6-2/TRBV6-3,few,CASTPQGQDYNEQFF,TGTGCCAGCACCCCGCAGGGACAGGATTACAATGAGCAGTTCTTC
TRBJ2-5,.,TRBV6-2/TRBV6-3,few,CASSYSRSRRETQYF,TGTGCCAGCAGTTACTCGAGGAGTAGAAGGGAGACCCAGTACTTC
TRBJ2-7,TRBD2,TRBV11-2,.,CASSLTSGTTYELYF,TGTGCCAGCAGCTTGACTAGCGGCACCACCTACGAGCTGTACTTC
TRBJ1-1,.,TRBV20-1,.,CSAYPGLGKTEAFF,TGCAGTGCTTATCCGGGACTTGGGAAAACTGAAGCTTTCTTT
TRBJ1-3,.,TRBV7-9,.,CASSLALGNTIYF,TGTGCCAGCAGCTTAGCGCTGGGAAACACCATATATTTT
TRBJ2-2,.,TRBV5-1,.,CASRSDAREVGELFF,TGCGCCAGCAGGAGTGACGCCAGGGAGGTCGGGGAGCTGTTTTTT
TRBJ2-7,TRBD1,TRBV3-1,few,CASSRSGTGYYEQYF,TGTGCCAGCAGCCGTTCCGGGACAGGATACTACGAGCAGTACTTC
TRBJ2-5,.,TRBV6-2/TRBV6-3,few,CASSPELSLQETQYF,TGTGCCAGCAGTCCGGAGTTATCGTTGCAAGAGACCCAGTACTTC
TRBJ2-7,.,TRBV11-1,.,CASSSVRAAHEQYF,TGTGCCAGCAGCTCGGTCAGGGCGGCCCACGAGCAGTACTTC
TRBJ2-3,.,TRBV5-1,many,CASSYGGSGGTDTQYF,TGCGCCAGCAGCTATGGGGGTTCTGGGGGCACAGATACGCAGTATTTT
TRBJ1-6,.,TRBV6-1,.,CASSAPTRASNSPLHF,TGTGCCAGCAGTGCACCGACCAGGGCTTCTAATTCACCCCTCCACTTT
TRBJ2-5,.,TRBV5-1,.,CASSLQTGNQETQYF,TGCGCCAGCAGCTTACAGACAGGAAACCAAGAGACCCAGTACTTC
TRBJ2-3,TRBD2,TRBV29-1,.,CSVGASTSGRRADTQYF,TGCAGCGTTGGGGCCTCGACTAGCGGGAGACGGGCAGATACGCAGTATTTT
TRBJ2-3,.,TRBV12-3/TRBV12-4,few,CASSRKHIGPTDTQYF,TGTGCCAGCAGCCGAAAACATATAGGCCCAACAGATACGCAGTATTTT
TRBJ2-1,TRBD1,TRBV7-8,few,CASSGGLGQGGNEQFF,TGTGCCAGCAGTGGCGGCTTAGGACAGGGTGGCAATGAGCAGTTCTTC
TRBJ2-1,.,TRBV5-1,.,CASYIRAGRAGEQFF,TGCGCCAGCTACATTCGGGCTGGTCGTGCGGGAGAGCAGTTCTTC
TRBJ2-3,.,TRBV20-1,.,CSARGFVGLTDTQYF,TGCAGTGCTAGAGGTTTTGTTGGGTTGACAGATACGCAGTATTTT
TRBJ2-1,TRBD2,TRBV29-1,.,CSVQSLASLDNEQFF,TGCAGCGTGCAATCACTAGCGAGTTTAGACAATGAGCAGTTCTTC
TRBJ1-4,TRBD1,TRBV9,few,CASSEATGFEEKLFF,TGTGCCAGCAGCGAGGCGACAGGGTTTGAAGAAAAACTGTTTTTT
TRBJ2-3,TRBD2,TRBV4-1,few,CASSQEFRGGPTDTQYF,TGCGCCAGCAGCCAGGAGTTCCGGGGGGGACCCACAGATACGCAGTATTTT
TRBJ2-5,.,TRBV5-1,few,CASSWRTEGETQYF,TGCGCCAGCAGCTGGAGGACTGAGGGGGAGACCCAGTACTTC
TRBJ2-1,.,TRBV7-9,.,CASSLGRLEEFF,TGTGCCAGCAGCTTAGGGCGCCTAGAGGAGTTCTTC
TRBJ1-5,TRBD1,TRBV12-3/TRBV12-4,.,CASSPRQGGSNQPQHF,TGTGCCAGCAGTCCTCGACAGGGCGGGAGCAATCAGCCCCAGCATTTT
TRBJ2-1,.,TRBV20-1,.,CSARQGDGSYNEQFF,TGCAGTGCTAGACAAGGGGACGGGAGTTACAATGAGCAGTTCTTC
TRBJ2-2,.,TRBV7-2,few,CASSLGTDTGELFF,TGTGCCAGCAGCTTAGGGACAGACACCGGGGAGCTGTTTTTT
TRBJ2-6,.,TRBV6-2/TRBV6-3,.,CASRMRPGANVLTF,TGTGCCAGCAGAATGAGGCCCGGGGCCAACGTCCTGACTTTC
TRBJ2-7,TRBD1,TRBV12-3/TRBV12-4,few,CASSSKQGVLREQYF,TGTGCCAGCAGTTCCAAACAGGGGGTGCTTAGGGAGCAGTACTTC
TRBJ2-5,.,TRBV6-2/TRBV6-3,.,CASSYSIWETQYF,TGTGCCAGCAGTTACTCGATTTGGGAGACCCAGTACTTC
TRBJ2-4,TRBD1,TRBV29-1,.,CSTTGTGSKNIQYF,TGCAGCACCACCGGGACAGGGAGCAAAAACATTCAGTACTTC